These 3 T cell receptor beta chains came from one sample sequenced in a study of neurological immune-mediated disorders. TCRdb independently ran MiXCR on the 5' RACE reads; one entry per CDR3 protein. The data show approximately 100,000 distinct CDR3 sequences, under 4.5% seen once. Sequenced sample: PBMCs. Source of these receptors: a woman aged 45-65 years with multiple sclerosis.

At least ten counts were recorded for this clonotype. V usage is TRBV6-1 and J usage is TRBJ2-7; D is undetermined. CDR1 and CDR2 (germline): MNHNS, SASEGT. The V gene lost 6 bases and the J gene lost 6 bases, with 18 bases spanning the gap. The CDR3 covers 14 residues. The CDR3 spells CASSLSISGREQYF. DNA for the CDR3: TGTGCCAGCAGCTTATCTATCTCTGGTCGCGAGCAGTACTTC.

In its sample, this clonotype was seen many times. This chain joins TRBV28 and TRBJ2-1, with no clear D. The germline CDR1 and CDR2 sequences are MDHEN and SYDVKM. V lost 7 bases, J lost 8 bases, and 9 bases lay in between. The CDR3 is 11 residues long. CDR3 region: CASISGHEQFF. In nucleotides, the CDR3 is TGTGCCAGCATCTCGGGTCATGAGCAGTTCTTC.

This clonotype was observed many times. The chain uses TRBV6-2 or TRBV6-3 and TRBJ2-2; unclear D gene. The CDR3 runs 15 residues. Trimming took 5 bases from V and 3 from J, leaving 13 bases between them. Germline lookup yields CDR1 MNHEY and CDR2 SVGEGT. CDR3 amino acids: CASSMGIFDTGELFF. In nucleotides, the CDR3 is TGTGCCAGCAGTATGGGTATATTTGACACCGGGGAGCTGTTTTTT.